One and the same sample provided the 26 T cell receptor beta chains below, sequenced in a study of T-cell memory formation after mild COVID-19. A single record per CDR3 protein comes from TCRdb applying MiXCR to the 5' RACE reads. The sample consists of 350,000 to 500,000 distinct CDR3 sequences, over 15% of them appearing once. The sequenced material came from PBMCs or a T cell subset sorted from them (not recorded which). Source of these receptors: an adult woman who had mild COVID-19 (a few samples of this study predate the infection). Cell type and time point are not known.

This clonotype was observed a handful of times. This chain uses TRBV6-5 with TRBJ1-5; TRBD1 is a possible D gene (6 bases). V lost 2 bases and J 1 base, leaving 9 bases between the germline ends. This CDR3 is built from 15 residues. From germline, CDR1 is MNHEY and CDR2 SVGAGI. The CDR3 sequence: CASSYDRLSNQPQHF. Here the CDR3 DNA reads TGTGCCAGCAGTTACGACAGGTTGAGCAATCAGCCCCAGCATTTT.

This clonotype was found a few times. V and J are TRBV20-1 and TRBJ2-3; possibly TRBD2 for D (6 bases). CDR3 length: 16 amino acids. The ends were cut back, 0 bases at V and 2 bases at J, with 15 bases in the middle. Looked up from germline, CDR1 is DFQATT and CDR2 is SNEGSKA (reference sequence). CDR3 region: CSARDHQRAYTDTQYF. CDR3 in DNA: TGCAGTGCTAGAGATCACCAGCGGGCCTACACAGATACGCAGTATTTT.

The chain's CDR3 is CSATGVSTGELFF. CDR3 coding DNA: TGCAGTGCAACGGGAGTAAGCACCGGGGAGCTGTTTTTT. The V gene is TRBV20-1, the J gene TRBJ2-2, with a tentative D call TRBD2 (6 bases). The V end was cut by 6 bases, the J end by 4 bases, with 12 bases between. The CDR3 spans 13 residues. CDR1 and CDR2 (germline): DFQATT, SNEGSKA (reference sequence).

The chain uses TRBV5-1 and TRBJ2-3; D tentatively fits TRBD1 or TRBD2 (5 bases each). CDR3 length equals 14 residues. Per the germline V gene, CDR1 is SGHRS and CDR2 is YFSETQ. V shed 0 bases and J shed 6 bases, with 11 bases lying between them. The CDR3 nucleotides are TGCGCCAGCAGCTTGGTCGTAGGGGAGGATACGCAGTATTTT. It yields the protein CASSLVVGEDTQYF.

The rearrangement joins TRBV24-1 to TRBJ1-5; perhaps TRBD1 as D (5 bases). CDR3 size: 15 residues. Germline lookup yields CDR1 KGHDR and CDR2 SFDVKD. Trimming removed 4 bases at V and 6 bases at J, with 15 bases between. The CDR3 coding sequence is TGTGCCACCAGTGAGGGAAGGGGAAGGGGTCAGCCCCAGCATTTT. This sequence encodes CATSEGRGRGQPQHF.

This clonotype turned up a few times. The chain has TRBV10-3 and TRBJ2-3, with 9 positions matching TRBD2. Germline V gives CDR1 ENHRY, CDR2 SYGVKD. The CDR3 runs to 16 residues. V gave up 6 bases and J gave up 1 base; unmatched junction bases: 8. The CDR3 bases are TGTGCCATCAGCTCGTCTAGCGGGGATCGCACAGATACGCAGTATTTT. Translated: CAISSSSGDRTDTQYF.

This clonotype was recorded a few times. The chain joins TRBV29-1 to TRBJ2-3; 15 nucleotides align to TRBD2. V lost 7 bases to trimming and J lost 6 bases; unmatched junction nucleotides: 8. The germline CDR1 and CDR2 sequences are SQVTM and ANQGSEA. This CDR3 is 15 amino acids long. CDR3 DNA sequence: TGCAGCGCAGGAGGGACTAGCGGGGGGTTGGATACGCAGTATTTT. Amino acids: CSAGGTSGGLDTQYF.

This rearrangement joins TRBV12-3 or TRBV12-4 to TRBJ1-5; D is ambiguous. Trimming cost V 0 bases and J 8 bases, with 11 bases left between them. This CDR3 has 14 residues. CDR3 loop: CASSLALVGEPQHF. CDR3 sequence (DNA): TGTGCCAGCAGTTTAGCGCTAGTTGGGGAGCCCCAGCATTTT.

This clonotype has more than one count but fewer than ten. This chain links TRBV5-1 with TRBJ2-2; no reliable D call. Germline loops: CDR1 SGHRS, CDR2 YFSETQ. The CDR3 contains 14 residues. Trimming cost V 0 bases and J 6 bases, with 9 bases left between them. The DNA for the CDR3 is TGCGCCAGCAGCTTGGCCCCGGAATCCGGGGAGCTGTTTTTT. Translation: CASSLAPESGELFF. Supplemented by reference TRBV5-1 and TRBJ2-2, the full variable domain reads KAGVTQTPRYLIKTRGQQVTLSCSPISGHRSVSWYQQTPGQGLQFLFEYFSETQRNKGNFPGRFSGRQFSNSRSEMNVSTLELGDSALYLCASSLAPESGELFFGEGSRLTVL.

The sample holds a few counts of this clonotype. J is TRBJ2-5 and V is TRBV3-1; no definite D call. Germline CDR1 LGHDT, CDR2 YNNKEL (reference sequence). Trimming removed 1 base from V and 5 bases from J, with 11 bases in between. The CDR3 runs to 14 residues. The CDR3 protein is CASSQGGEGETQYF. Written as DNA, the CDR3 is TGTGCCAGCAGCCAAGGTGGGGAAGGGGAGACCCAGTACTTC.

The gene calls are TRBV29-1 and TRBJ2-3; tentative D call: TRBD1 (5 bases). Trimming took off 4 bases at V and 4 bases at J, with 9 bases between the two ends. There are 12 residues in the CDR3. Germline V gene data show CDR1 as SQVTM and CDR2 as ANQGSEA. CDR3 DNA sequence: TGCAGCGTTGTAGGGGTTCCAGATACGCAGTATTTT. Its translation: CSVVGVPDTQYF.

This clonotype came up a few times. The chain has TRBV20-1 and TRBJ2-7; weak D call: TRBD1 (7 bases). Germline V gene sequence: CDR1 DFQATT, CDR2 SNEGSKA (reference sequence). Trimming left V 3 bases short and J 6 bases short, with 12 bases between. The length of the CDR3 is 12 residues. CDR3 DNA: TGCAGTGCTAGGGAGGGGACAGTCGAGCAGTACTTC. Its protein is CSAREGTVEQYF.

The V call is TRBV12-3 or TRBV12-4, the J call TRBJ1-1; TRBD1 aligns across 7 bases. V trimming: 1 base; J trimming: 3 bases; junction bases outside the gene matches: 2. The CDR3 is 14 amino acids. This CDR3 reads CASSLEGADTEAFF. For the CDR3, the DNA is TGTGCCAGCAGTTTAGAGGGGGCGGACACTGAAGCTTTCTTT.

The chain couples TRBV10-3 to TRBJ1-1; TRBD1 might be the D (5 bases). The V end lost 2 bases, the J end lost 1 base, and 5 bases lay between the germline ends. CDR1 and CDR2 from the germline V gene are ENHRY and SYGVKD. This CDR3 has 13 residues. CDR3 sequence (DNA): TGTGCCATCAGTGAGGGGGGGAACACTGAAGCTTTCTTT. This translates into CAISEGGNTEAFF.

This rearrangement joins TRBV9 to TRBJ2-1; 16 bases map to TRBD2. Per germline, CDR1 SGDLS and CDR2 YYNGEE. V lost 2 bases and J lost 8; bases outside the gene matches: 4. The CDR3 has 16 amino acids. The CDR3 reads CASSVGTSGRGYEQFF. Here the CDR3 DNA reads TGTGCCAGCAGCGTGGGGACTAGCGGGAGGGGGTATGAGCAGTTCTTC.

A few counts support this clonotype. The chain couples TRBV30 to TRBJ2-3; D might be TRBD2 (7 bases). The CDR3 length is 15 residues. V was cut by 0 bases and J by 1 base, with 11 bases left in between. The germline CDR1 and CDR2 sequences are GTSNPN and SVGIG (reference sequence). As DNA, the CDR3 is TGTGCCTGGAGTGTACGGGGGGCCCGCACAGATACGCAGTATTTT. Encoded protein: CAWSVRGARTDTQYF.

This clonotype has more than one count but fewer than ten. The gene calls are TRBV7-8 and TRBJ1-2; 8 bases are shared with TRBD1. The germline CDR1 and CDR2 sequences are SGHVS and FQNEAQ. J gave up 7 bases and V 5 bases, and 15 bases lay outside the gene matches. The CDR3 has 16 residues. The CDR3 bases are TGTGCCAGCAGCCCTCTACCACGACAGGGGCTAGGTGGCTACACCTTC. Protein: CASSPLPRQGLGGYTF. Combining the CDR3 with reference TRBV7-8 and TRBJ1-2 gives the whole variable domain GAGVSQSPRYKVAKRGQDVALRCDPISGHVSLFWYQQALGQGPEFLTYFQNEAQLDKSGLPSDRFFAERPEGSVSTLKIQRTQQEDSAVYLCASSPLPRQGLGGYTFGSGTRLTVV.

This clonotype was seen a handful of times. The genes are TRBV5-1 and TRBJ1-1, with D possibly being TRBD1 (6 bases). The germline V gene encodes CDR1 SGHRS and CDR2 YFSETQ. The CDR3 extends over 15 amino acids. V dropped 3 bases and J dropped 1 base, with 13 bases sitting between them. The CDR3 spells CASSSNRDRNTEAFF. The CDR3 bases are TGCGCCAGCAGCTCCAACAGGGACCGGAACACTGAAGCTTTCTTT.

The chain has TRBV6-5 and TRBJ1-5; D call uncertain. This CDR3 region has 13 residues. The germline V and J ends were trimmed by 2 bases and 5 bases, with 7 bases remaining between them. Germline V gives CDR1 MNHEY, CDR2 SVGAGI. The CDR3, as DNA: TGTGCCAGCAGTTACGCTAGGGATCAGCCCCAGCATTTT. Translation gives CASSYARDQPQHF.

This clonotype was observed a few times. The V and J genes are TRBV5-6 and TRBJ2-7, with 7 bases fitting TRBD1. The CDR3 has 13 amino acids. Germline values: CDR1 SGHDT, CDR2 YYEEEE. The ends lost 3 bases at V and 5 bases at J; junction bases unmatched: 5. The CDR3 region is CASSSNRGHEQYF. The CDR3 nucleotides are TGTGCCAGCAGCTCGAACAGGGGCCACGAGCAGTACTTC. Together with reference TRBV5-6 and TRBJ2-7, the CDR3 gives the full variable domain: DAGVTQSPTHLIKTRGQQVTLRCSPKSGHDTVSWYQQALGQGPQFIFQYYEEEERQRGNFPDRFSGHQFPNYSSELNVNALLLGDSALYLCASSSNRGHEQYFGPGTRLTVT.

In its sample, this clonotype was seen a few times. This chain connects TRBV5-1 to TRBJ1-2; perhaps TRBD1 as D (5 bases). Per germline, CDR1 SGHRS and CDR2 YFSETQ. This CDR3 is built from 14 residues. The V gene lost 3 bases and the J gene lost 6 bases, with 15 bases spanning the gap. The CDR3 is CASSSPAGVNGYTF. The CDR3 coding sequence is TGCGCCAGCAGCTCACCGGCGGGGGTTAATGGCTACACCTTC.

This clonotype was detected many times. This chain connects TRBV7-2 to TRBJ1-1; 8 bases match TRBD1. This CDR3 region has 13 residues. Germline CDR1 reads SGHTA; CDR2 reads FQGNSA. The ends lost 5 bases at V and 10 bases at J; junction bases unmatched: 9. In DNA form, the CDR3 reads TGTGCCAGCAGCCGAATACAGGGGGTTGGAGCTTTCTTT. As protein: CASSRIQGVGAFF.

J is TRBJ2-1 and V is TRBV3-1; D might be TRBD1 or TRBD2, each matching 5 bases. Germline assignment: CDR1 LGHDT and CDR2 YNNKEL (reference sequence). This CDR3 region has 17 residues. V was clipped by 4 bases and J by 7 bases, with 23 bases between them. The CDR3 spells CASSPGVQGGGRNEQFF. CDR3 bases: TGTGCCAGCAGCCCCGGGGTCCAAGGTGGGGGTAGGAATGAGCAGTTCTTC.

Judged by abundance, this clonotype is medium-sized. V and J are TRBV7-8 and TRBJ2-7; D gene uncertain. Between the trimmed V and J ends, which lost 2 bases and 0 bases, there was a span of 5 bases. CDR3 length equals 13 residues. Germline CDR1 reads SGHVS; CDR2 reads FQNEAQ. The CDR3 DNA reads TGTGCCAGCAGCTTACAGAGCTCCTACGAGCAGTACTTC. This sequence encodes CASSLQSSYEQYF.

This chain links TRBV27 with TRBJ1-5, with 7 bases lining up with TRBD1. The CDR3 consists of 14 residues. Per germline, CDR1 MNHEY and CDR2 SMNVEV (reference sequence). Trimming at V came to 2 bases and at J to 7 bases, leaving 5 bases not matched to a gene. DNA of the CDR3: TGTGCCAGCAGTTTAAGGGGGCTAGGGCAGCCCCAGCATTTT. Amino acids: CASSLRGLGQPQHF.

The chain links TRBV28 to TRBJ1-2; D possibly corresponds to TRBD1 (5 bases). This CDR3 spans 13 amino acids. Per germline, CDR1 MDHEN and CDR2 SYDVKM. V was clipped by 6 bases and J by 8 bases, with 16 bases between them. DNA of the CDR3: TGTGCCAGCAGCACCAAAGTGGGGGTAGGCTACACCTTC. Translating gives CASSTKVGVGYTF.